This T cell receptor (beta chain) was captured in a study of blood T cell repertoires in COVID-19. Someone with COVID-19 had been met by exposed participants within 2 weeks before study entry. The CDR3 covers 16 residues. Trimming took 1 base from V and 1 from J, leaving 12 bases between them. CDR1 is SGHNT, CDR2 YYREEE, per germline (reference sequence). The table came from immunoSEQ multiplex PCR; TCRdb's copy has only in-frame clones and leaves some out. The sample includes about 270,000 clones, about 91% of them seen just once. The sequence was collected from a man in his forties who had been exposed to COVID-19. The chain has TRBV5-4 and TRBJ1-3; TRBD1 might be the D (6 bases). The sequenced sample was PBMCs or T cells enriched from blood (not recorded which). The CDR3 DNA reads TGTGCCAGCAGCTTGAATAGGGGGGGATCTGGAAACACCATATATTTT. Its translation is CASSLNRGGSGNTIYF. Complete variable domain (other parts from reference TRBV5-4 and TRBJ1-3): ETGVTQSPTHLIKTRGQQVTLRCSSQSGHNTVSWYQQALGQGPQFIFQYYREEENGRGNFPPRFSGLQFPNYSSELNVNALELDDSALYLCASSLNRGGSGNTIYFGEGSWLTVV.